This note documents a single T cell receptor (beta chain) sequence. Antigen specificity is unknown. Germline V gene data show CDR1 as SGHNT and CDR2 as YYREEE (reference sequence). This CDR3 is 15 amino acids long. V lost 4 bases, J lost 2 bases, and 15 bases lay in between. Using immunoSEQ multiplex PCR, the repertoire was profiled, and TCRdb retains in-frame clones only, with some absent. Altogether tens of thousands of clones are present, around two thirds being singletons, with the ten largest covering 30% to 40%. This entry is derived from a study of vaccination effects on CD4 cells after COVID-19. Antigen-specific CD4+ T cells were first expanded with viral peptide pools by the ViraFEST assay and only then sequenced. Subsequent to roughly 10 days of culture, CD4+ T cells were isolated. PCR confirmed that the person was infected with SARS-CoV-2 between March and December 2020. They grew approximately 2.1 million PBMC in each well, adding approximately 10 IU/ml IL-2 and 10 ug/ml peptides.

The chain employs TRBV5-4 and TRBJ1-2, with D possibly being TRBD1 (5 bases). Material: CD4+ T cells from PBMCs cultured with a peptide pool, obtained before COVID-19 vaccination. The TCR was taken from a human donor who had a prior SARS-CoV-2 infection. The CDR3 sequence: CASSVGLPSNYGYTF. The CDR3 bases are TGTGCCAGCAGCGTGGGACTTCCGTCAAACTATGGCTACACCTTC. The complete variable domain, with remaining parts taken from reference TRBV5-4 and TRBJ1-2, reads ETGVTQSPTHLIKTRGQQVTLRCSSQSGHNTVSWYQQALGQGPQFIFQYYREEENGRGNFPPRFSGLQFPNYSSELNVNALELDDSALYLCASSVGLPSNYGYTFGSGTRLTVV.